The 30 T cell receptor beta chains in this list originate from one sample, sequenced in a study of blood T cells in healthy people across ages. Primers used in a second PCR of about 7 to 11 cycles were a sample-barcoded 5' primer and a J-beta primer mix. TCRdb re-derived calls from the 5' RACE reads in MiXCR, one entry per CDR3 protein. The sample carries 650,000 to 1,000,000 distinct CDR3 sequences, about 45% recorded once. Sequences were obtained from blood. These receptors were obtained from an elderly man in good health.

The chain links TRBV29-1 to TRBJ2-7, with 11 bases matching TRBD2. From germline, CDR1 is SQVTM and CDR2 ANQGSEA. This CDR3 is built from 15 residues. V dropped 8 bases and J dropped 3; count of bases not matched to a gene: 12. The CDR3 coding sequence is TGCAGCCGACCGGGACTAGCGGAGTACCACTACGAGCAGTACTTC. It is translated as CSRPGLAEYHYEQYF.

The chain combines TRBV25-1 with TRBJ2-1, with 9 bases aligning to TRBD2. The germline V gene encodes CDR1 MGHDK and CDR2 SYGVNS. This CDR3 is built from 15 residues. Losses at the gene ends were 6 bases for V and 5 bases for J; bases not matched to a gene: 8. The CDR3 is CASSATSGWDNEQFF. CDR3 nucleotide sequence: TGTGCCAGCAGCGCTACTAGCGGGTGGGACAATGAGCAGTTCTTC.

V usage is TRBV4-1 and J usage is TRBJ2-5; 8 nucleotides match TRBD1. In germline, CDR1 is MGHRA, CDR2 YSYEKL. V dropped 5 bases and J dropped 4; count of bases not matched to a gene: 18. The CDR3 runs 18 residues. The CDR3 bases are TGCGCCAGCAGCGCGATCAGGGGGCGAGGGTTTCGGGGAGAGACCCAGTACTTC. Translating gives CASSAIRGRGFRGETQYF.

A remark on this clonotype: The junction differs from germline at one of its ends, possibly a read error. CDR3 sequence reads: CASSAGRGTDAQYF. CDR3 DNA: TGTGCCAGCAGCGCCGGACGGGGCACAGATGCGCAGTATTTT. The chain couples TRBV7-8 to TRBJ2-3; D tentatively fits TRBD1 or TRBD2 (5 bases each). Germline CDR1 and CDR2: SGHVS and FQNEAQ. The CDR3 is made up of 14 amino acids.

CDR3 protein: CASSLRVVLAGDEQYF. DNA of the CDR3: TGTGCCAGCAGCTTGAGGGTAGTACTAGCGGGAGACGAGCAGTACTTC. The rearrangement joins TRBV5-5 to TRBJ2-5, with TRBD2 identical over 11 bases. The end of the DNA is better explained by TRBJ2-7, so the J call may be wrong. The germline V gene has CDR1 SGHKS and CDR2 YYEKEE (reference sequence). CDR3 length: 16 residues.

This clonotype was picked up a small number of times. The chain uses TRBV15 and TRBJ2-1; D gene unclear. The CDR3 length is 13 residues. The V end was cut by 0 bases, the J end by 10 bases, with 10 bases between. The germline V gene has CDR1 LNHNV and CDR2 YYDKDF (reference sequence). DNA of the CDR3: TGTGCCACCAGCAGAGACCGGCCGGAGGAGCAGTTCTTC. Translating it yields CATSRDRPEEQFF.

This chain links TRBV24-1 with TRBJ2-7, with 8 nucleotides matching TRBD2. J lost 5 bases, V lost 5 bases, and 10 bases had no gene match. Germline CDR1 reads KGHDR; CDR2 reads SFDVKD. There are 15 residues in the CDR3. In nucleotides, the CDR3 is TGTGCCACCAGTGCAGGACTAGCAGGGCGAGACGAGCAGTACTTC. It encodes CATSAGLAGRDEQYF.

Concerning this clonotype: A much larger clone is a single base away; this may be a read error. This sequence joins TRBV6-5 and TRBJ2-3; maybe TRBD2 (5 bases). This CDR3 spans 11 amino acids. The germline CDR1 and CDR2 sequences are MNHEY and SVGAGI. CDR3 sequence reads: CASGSDDTRYF. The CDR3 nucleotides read TGTGCCAGCGGGAGTGATGATACGCGGTATTTT.

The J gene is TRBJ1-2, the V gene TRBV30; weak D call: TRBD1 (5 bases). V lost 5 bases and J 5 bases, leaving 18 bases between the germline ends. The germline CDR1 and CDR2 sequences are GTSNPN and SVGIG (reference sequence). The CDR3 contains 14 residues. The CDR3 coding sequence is TGTGCCTGGTCCTGGGACCTTGGGGCTTATGGCTACACCTTC. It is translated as CAWSWDLGAYGYTF.

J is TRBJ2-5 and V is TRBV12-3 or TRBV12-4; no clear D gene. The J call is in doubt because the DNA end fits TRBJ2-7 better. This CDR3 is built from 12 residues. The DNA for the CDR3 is TGTGCCAGCAGTTTAAAGGGAATCGAGCAGTACTTC. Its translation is CASSLKGIEQYF.

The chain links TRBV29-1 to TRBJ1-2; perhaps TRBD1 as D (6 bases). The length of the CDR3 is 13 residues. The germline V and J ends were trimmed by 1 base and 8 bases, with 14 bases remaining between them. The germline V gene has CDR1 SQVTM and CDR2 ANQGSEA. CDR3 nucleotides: TGCAGCGTTGAAGGGGGGCAGGCACTCGGCTACACCTTC. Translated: CSVEGGQALGYTF.

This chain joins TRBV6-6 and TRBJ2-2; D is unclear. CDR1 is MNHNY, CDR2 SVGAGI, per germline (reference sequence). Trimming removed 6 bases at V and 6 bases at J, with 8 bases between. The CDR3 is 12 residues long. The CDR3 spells CASSPVSGELFF. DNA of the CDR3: TGTGCCAGCAGCCCGGTATCCGGGGAGCTGTTTTTT.

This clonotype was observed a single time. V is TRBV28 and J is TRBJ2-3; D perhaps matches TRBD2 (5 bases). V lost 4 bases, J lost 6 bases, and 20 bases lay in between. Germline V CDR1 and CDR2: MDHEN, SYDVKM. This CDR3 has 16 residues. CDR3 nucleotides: TGTGCCAGCAGTTCCCGGGGTGGGGAAGGGATGGATACGCAGTATTTT. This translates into CASSSRGGEGMDTQYF.

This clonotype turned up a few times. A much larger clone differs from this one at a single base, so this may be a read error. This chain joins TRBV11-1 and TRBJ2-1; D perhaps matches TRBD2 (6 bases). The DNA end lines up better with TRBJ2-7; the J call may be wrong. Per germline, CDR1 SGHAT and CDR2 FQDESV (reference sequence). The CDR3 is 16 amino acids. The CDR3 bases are TGTGCCAGCAGCAACCCTATCGGGGGTTCCTACAATGAGCAGTACTTC. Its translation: CASSNPIGGSYNEQYF.

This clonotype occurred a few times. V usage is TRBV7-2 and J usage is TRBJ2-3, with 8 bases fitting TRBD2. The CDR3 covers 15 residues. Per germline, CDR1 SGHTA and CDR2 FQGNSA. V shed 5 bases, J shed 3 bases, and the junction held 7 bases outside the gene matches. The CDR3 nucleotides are TGTGCCAGCAGCACTCGGGAGGGCAGGACAGATACGCAGTATTTT. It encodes CASSTREGRTDTQYF.

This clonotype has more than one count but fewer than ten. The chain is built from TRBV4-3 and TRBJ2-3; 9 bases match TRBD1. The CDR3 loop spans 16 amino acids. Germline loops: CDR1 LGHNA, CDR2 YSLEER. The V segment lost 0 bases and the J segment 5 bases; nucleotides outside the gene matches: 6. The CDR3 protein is CASSQDHRGLGDTQYF. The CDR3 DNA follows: TGCGCCAGCAGCCAAGATCACAGGGGGCTTGGAGATACGCAGTATTTT.

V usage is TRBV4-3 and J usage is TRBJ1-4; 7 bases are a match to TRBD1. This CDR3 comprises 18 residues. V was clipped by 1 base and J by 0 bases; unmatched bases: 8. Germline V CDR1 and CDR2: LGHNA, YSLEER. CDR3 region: CASSQGAGTDTTNEKLFF. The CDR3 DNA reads TGCGCCAGCAGCCAAGGGGCCGGGACAGATACAACTAATGAAAAACTGTTTTTT.

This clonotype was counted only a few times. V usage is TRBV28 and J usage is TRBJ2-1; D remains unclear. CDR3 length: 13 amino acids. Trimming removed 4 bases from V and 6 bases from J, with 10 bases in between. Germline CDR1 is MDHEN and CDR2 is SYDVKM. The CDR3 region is CASSSWATNEQFF. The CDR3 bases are TGTGCCAGCAGTTCGTGGGCTACCAATGAGCAGTTCTTC.

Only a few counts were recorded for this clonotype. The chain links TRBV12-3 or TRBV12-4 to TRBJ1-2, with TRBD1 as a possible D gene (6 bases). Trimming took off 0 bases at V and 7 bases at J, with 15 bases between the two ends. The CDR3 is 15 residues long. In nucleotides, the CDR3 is TGTGCCAGCAGTTTAGCGCGACGGGGGGCCTTTGGCTACACCTTC. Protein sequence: CASSLARRGAFGYTF.

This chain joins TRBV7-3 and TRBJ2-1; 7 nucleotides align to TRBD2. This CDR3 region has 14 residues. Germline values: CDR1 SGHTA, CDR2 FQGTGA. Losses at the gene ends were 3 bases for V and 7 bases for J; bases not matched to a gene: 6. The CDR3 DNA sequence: TGTGCCAGCAGCTTTGGGGGGGATCGGAATGAGCAGTTCTTC. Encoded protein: CASSFGGDRNEQFF.

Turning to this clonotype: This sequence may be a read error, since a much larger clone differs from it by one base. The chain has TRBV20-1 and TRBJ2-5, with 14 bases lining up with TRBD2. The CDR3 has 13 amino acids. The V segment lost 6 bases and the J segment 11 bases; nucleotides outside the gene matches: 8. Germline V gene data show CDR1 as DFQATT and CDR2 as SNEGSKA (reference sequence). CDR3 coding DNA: TGCAGTGCCAGACTAGCGGGAGGGAATGAGCAGTACTTC. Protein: CSARLAGGNEQYF.

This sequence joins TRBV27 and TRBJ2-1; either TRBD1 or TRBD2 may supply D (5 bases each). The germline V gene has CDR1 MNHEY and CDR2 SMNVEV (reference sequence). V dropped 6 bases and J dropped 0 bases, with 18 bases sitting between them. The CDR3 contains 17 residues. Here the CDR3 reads CASSKSGTVSSYNEQFF. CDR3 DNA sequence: TGTGCCAGCAGCAAATCCGGGACGGTGAGCTCCTACAATGAGCAGTTCTTC.

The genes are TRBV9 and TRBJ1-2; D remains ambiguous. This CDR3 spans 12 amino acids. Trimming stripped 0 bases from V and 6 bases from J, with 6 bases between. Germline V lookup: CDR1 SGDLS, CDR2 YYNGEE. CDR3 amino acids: CASSVDGDGYTF. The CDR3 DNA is TGTGCCAGCAGCGTAGATGGAGATGGCTACACCTTC. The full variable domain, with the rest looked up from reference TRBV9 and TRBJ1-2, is DSGVTQTPKHLITATGQRVTLRCSPRSGDLSVYWYQQSLDQGLQFLIQYYNGEERAKGNILERFSAQQFPDLHSELNLSSLELGDSALYFCASSVDGDGYTFGSGTRLTVV.

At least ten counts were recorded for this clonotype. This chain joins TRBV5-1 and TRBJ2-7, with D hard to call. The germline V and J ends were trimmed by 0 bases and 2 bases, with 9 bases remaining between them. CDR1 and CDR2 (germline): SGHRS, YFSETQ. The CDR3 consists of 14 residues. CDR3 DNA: TGCGCCAGCAGCTTGGACGTCCCCCCCTACGAGCAGTACTTC. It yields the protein CASSLDVPPYEQYF.

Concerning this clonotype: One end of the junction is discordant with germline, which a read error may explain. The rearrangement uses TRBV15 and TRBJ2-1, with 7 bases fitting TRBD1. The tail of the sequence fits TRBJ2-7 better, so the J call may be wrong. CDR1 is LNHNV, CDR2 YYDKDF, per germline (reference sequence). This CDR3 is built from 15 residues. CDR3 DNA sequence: TGTGCCGCCAGCAGAGATCGGGGACAGTACAATGAGCAGTACTTC. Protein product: CAASRDRGQYNEQYF.

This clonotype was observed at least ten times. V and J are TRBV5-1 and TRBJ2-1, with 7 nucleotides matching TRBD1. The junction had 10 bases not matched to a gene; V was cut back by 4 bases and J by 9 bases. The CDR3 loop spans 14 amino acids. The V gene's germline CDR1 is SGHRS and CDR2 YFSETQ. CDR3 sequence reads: CASSILGQRSEQFF. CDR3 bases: TGCGCCAGCAGCATTCTGGGACAGCGAAGTGAGCAGTTCTTC.

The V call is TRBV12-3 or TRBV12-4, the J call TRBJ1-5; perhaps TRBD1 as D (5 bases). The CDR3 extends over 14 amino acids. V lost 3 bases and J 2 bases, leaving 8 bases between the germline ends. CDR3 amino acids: CASSFSRGNQPQHF. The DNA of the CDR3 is TGTGCCAGCAGTTTTTCCAGGGGCAATCAGCCCCAGCATTTT.

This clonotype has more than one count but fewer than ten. CDR3 coding DNA: TGTGCCAGCAGCTTAGAAGGTGCAGGGGATGGGAGCACTGAAGCTTTCTTT. Amino acids: CASSLEGAGDGSTEAFF. V and J are TRBV7-9 and TRBJ1-1; a possible D gene is TRBD1 (6 bases). This CDR3 region has 17 residues. Deletions cut 1 base from V and 4 bases from J, with 19 bases between. Germline CDR1 SEHNR, CDR2 FQNEAQ (reference sequence).

CDR3 sequence reads: CASSLQGPLDEQYF. CDR3 nucleotide sequence: TGTGCCAGCAGTTTACAGGGGCCCCTCGACGAGCAGTACTTC. The chain employs TRBV28 and TRBJ2-7; tentative D call: TRBD1 (6 bases). From germline, CDR1 is MDHEN and CDR2 SYDVKM. This CDR3 spans 14 amino acids. V was cut by 2 bases and J by 5 bases, with 13 bases left in between.

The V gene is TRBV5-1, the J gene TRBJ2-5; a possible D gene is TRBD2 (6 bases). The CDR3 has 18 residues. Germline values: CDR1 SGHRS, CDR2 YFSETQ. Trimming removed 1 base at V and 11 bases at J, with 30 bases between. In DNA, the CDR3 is TGCGCCAGCAGCTTGATCCCCTTGGGCGGGGAGATAAACGATGAGCAGTACTTC. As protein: CASSLIPLGGEINDEQYF.